A selection of T cell receptor beta chains follows, all from one sample in a study of T cells after yellow fever vaccination. TCRdb recomputed calls from the 5' RACE reads with MiXCR, one row per CDR3 protein. The sample contains hundreds of thousands of distinct CDR3 sequences, less than 4.5% of which appear only once. Sequenced here: PBMCs, sampled on the day of the yellow fever booster vaccination. These receptors were obtained from a man aged 18 to 29 who received the YFV17D yellow fever vaccine. The CDR3 runs from the conserved cysteine through the conserved F or W. D genes are given only for firm matches. Size tells how often a clone was seen (once, few, many) or the class of an expanded clone, and some rows leave it out.

J gene | CDR3 length | clone size | V gene | D gene | CDR3 DNA | CDR3 protein
TRBJ2-1 | 16 | NA | TRBV7-2 | NA | TGTGCCAGCAGCGGATTCACAGGGCCCTCCTACAATGAGCAGTTCTTC | CASSGFTGPSYNEQFF
TRBJ2-7 | 14 | many | TRBV5-1 | TRBD1 | TGCGCCAGCAGCTTGGTGGCAGGGGGCCGCGAGCAGTACTTC | CASSLVAGGREQYF
TRBJ2-1 | 14 | many | TRBV12-3/TRBV12-4 | NA | TGTGCCAGCAGTCCCCCGGGGTCCAGTGGGTTCGTGATCTTC | CASSPPGSSGFVIF
TRBJ2-1 | 15 | many | TRBV5-5 | TRBD1 | TGTGCCAGCAGCTCAGACAGGGGGTCGAGGAATGAGCAGTTCTTC | CASSSDRGSRNEQFF
TRBJ2-5 | 14 | many | TRBV7-9 | NA | TGTGCCAGCAGCCTGGACATCGAGGTGGGGACCCAGTACTTC | CASSLDIEVGTQYF
TRBJ1-4 | 14 | many | TRBV7-2 | NA | TGTGCCAGCAGCCAACAAGGAGGGGTTGAAAAACTGTTTTTT | CASSQQGGVEKLFF
TRBJ2-1 | 20 | few | TRBV12-3/TRBV12-4 | NA | TGTGCCAGCAGTTTTACCGGCAGGGGATTATATCGTCCGGGTCAAAATGAGCAGTTCTTC | CASSFTGRGLYRPGQNEQFF
TRBJ1-6 | 12 | NA | TRBV7-9 | NA | TGTGCCAGCAGATTCTTGGCGTCACCCCTCCACTTT | CASRFLASPLHF
TRBJ1-5 | 14 | many | TRBV20-1 | NA | TGCAGTGCTAGTTCGCTTGCACCGGGTCAGCCCCAGCATTTT | CSASSLAPGQPQHF
TRBJ2-2 | 16 | NA | TRBV5-1 | TRBD1 | TGCGCCAGCAGTCTGACCGGGACAGGGTCTTCCGGGGAGCTGTTTTTT | CASSLTGTGSSGELFF
TRBJ2-7 | 13 | many | TRBV7-2 | NA | TGTGCCAGCAGCCTAAGGGGGGTCCGCGAGCAGTACTTC | CASSLRGVREQYF
TRBJ2-1 | 15 | many | TRBV5-5 | TRBD2 | TGTGCCAGCAGCTTGACTAGCGGGGGGTTCAATGAGCAGTTCTTC | CASSLTSGGFNEQFF
TRBJ2-7 | 15 | many | TRBV5-5 | NA | TGTGCCAGCAGCTTGGCGGGGCTGAGCTCCTACGAGCAGTACTTC | CASSLAGLSSYEQYF
TRBJ2-5 | 17 | NA | TRBV4-3 | TRBD2 | TGCGCCAGCAGCCCGGGGACTAGCGGGGAAACTCAAGAGACCCAGTACTTC | CASSPGTSGETQETQYF
TRBJ2-5 | 15 | few | TRBV20-1 | NA | TGCAGTGCTAGACTGTCGGGGGGCCAATCAGAGACCCAGTACTTC | CSARLSGGQSETQYF
TRBJ2-5 | 15 | few | TRBV11-2 | TRBD1 | TGTGCCAGCAGCTTAGGTTCCGGACAGGGTGAGACCCAGTACTTC | CASSLGSGQGETQYF
TRBJ1-2 | 17 | many | TRBV4-3 | TRBD1 | TGCGCCAGCAGCCAAGATATTGCAGGGGGACTGAGCTATGGCTACACCTTC | CASSQDIAGGLSYGYTF
TRBJ2-5 | 16 | few | TRBV10-3 | TRBD2 | TGTGCCATCAGTGAGTCGAGCGGGGGGAACCAAGAGACCCAGTACTTC | CAISESSGGNQETQYF
TRBJ2-7 | 14 | NA | TRBV7-3 | TRBD2 | TGTGCCAGCAGCTTAATGGGGGGGACCTACGAGCAGTACTTC | CASSLMGGTYEQYF
TRBJ1-1 | 14 | many | TRBV5-1 | TRBD1 | TGCGCCAGCAGTACCAGGGGGTTTGACACTGAAGCTTTCTTT | CASSTRGFDTEAFF
TRBJ2-1 | 13 | many | TRBV28 | NA | TGTGCCAGCAGTTTAGTCGGCTACAATGAGCAGTTCTTC | CASSLVGYNEQFF
TRBJ1-2 | 14 | NA | TRBV2 | NA | TGTGCCAGCAGTGAAGTTACTCGATTCTATGGCTACACCTTC | CASSEVTRFYGYTF